This T cell receptor (beta chain) is drawn from a study of CXCR3-negative and CXCR3-positive naive CD8 T cells. Findings of the study overall: TRBV-TRBJ usage matched between naive CXCR3-negative and CXCR3-positive cells but not between memory cells.

The libraries of TRB cDNA were constructed through 5' RACE using UMI labels. TCRdb reprocessed the 5' RACE reads, with one entry per CDR3 protein and no DNA. The sample holds tens of thousands of distinct CDR3 sequences. The germline gives CDR1 LGHNA, CDR2 YSLEER. CDR3 length equals 17 residues. Concerning this clonotype itself: What it recognizes is unknown.

The sample taken for sequencing was naive CXCR3- CD8+ T cells from blood. Subset reported: CD45RO-CCR7+CD27+CD95- naive CD8+ T cells lacking CXCR3 (TNR3-). The chain recombines TRBV4-3 with TRBJ2-2; the D call of TRBD1 rests on TCRdb alone, since no DNA is present to check it. The sequence came from a human donor in good health. Some clones in this sample may be carry-over from other donors' samples. The CDR3 is CASSQDRAARNTGELFF.